This TCR beta chain is drawn from a study of blood T cell repertoires in COVID-19. In the study overall: Samples of COVID-19 (acute and convalescent) were obtained from the United States, Italy and Spain. Sources were T cells, B-cell-depleted T cells, or PBMCs; the material itself was cDNA or gDNA.

Original handling: Amplification of reference gene primers was used by the study to estimate nucleated cell counts. The table came from immunoSEQ multiplex PCR; TCRdb's copy has only in-frame clones and leaves some out. V and J calls and clone size are as listed in that table; D and trimming were resolved from the DNA. There are approximately 68,000 clones in the sample; around nine tenths occur only once, and roughly 13% lies in the top ten. This clone was seen more than once but under ten times. The CDR3 sequence is 17 residues long. The germline V gene encodes CDR1 LGHDT and CDR2 YNNKEL (reference sequence). The J segment lost 1 base and the V segment lost 5 bases, leaving 13 bases of the junction unmatched.

This chain connects TRBV3-1 (or the pseudogene TRBV3-2) to TRBJ1-1, with TRBD1 matching over 7 bases. The TCR was taken from a woman aged 55-75 years with acute or convalescent COVID-19. Sequenced: peripheral blood. CDR3 bases: TGTGCCAGCAGCGGCCGGGACAGACGACGGTGGAACACTGAAGCTTTCTTT. Translated: CASSGRDRRRWNTEAFF.